Described below is a single TCR beta chain sequence and its context. The record originates from a study of PD-1 blockade in classical Hodgkin lymphoma. Study-wide background: Intravenous nivolumab at 3 mg/kg was given to patients every 2 weeks.

The length of the CDR3 is 13 residues. Trimming left V 3 bases short and J 6 bases short, with 12 bases between. Germline CDR1 SGDLS, CDR2 YYNGEE. Every patient was affected by relapse after autologous stem cell transplantation, while exposure to brentuximab vedotin was not uniform. Only in-frame clones appear in the TCRdb table, and some are missing; sequencing was by immunoSEQ multiplex PCR. The sample lists approximately 60,000 clones, around nine tenths occurring once. The TCR sequence derives from a human donor with classical Hodgkin lymphoma. The chain combines TRBV9 with TRBJ1-1; D gene uncertain. The sequencing used peripheral blood mononuclear cells (PBMCs), collected at baseline. CDR3 in DNA: TGTGCCAGCAGCGCATTAATAGGCTCTGAAGCTTTCTTT. It yields the protein CASSALIGSEAFF.